This TCR beta chain was found in a study of blood T cells in healthy people across ages. A sample-barcoded 5' primer and a J-beta primer mix were used in a second PCR of roughly 7 to 11 cycles. Each cDNA molecule was tagged by a template-switch adaptor with 12 random nucleotides. TCRdb reprocessed the 5' RACE reads with MiXCR, giving one entry per CDR3 protein. Of about 650,000 distinct CDR3 sequences in the sample, 32% are singletons; the top ten hold less than 20%. The table lists this clonotype with many counts. Its antigen is undetermined. The CDR3 is made up of 16 amino acids. The V end lost 3 bases, the J end lost 8 bases, and 22 bases lay between the germline ends. The germline V gene has CDR1 LGHNA and CDR2 YNFKEQ. General study points: A strong correlation was found between TCR beta diversity and the percentage of naive T cells.

The TCR originated in a woman of 80 years or more in good health. Sequences were obtained from blood. The rearrangement uses TRBV4-2 and TRBJ1-2; the D gene is possibly TRBD1 (5 bases). CDR3 nucleotides: TGTGCCAGCAGCCAGGAAGGAAATGGGATTTCAGGGGGCTACACCTTC. It translates to CASSQEGNGISGGYTF.